This TCR beta chain was sequenced during a study of T-cell memory formation after mild COVID-19. Study-wide results and caveats: Mainly CM and EM harbored the contracting CD4+ clones; mainly EMRA harbored the CD8+ ones. Cross-reactive memory appears to have joined, as suggested by some responding clones showing up in pre-infection memory.

The 5'RACE method, run with constant-segment primers, produced TCR alpha and TCR beta cDNA libraries (carrying sample barcodes and UMIs). TCRdb reanalysed the 5' RACE reads using MiXCR and keeps one entry per CDR3 protein. The sample holds roughly 150,000 distinct CDR3 sequences; around 13% are singletons and the top ten take over 12%. This clonotype was seen a handful of times. Its antigen is still unknown. This receptor was obtained from an adult woman who had mild COVID-19 (a few samples of this study predate the infection). Cell type and time point are not known. Sequenced material: PBMCs or a T cell subset sorted from them (not recorded which).

DNA for the CDR3: TGTGCCAGCAGAACCCCGACTAGCGGGAGTTCCTACGAGCAGTACTTC. As protein: CASRTPTSGSSYEQYF. The gene calls are TRBV27 and TRBJ2-7; TRBD2 agrees at 12 bases. Trimming at V came to 6 bases and at J to 1 base, leaving 7 bases not matched to a gene. Per the germline V gene, CDR1 is MNHEY and CDR2 is SMNVEV (reference sequence). The CDR3 covers 16 residues.